Shown below are 5 T cell receptor beta chains from a single sample sequenced in a study of cytomegalovirus exposure and HLA in healthy donors. PCR amplification relied on 60 Vbeta primers (plus 13 Jbeta primers). Profiled with immunoSEQ multiplex PCR; TCRdb holds only in-frame clones, not every one. This sample carries about 60,000 clones, about 70% of them seen once, and the ten largest clones take just under 20%. The material sequenced was PBMCs. These receptors all stem from a woman in her sixties in good health and CMV-seropositive.

A word on this clone: A junction boundary mismatches the germline segment, possibly from a read error. The chain has TRBV4-1 and TRBJ1-2, with D uncertain. Germline-derived CDR1 and CDR2 are MGHRA and YSYEKL. CDR3 length: 14 residues. CDR3 residues: CASSQDAREYGYTF. CDR3 DNA sequence: TGTGCCAGCAGCCAAGATGCCCGGGAATATGGCTACACCTTC.

The rearrangement links TRBV29-1 to TRBJ1-1; no firm D call. V was shortened by 1 base and J by 1 base, with 10 bases between the two germline ends. The germline V gene has CDR1 SQVTM and CDR2 ANQGSEA. The CDR3 consists of 14 residues. The chain's CDR3 is CSVEGSRANTEAFF. CDR3 sequence (DNA): TGCAGCGTTGAAGGCTCGCGAGCGAACACTGAAGCTTTCTTT. The complete variable domain, with remaining parts taken from reference TRBV29-1 and TRBJ1-1, reads SAVISQKPSRDICQRGTSLTIQCQVDSQVTMMFWYRQQPGQSLTLIATANQGSEATYESGFVIDKFPISRPNLTFSTLTVSNMSPEDSSIYLCSVEGSRANTEAFFGQGTRLTVV.

V and J are TRBV29-1 and TRBJ1-1; D is unclear. The CDR3 contains 13 residues. V was trimmed by 3 bases and J by 4 bases, leaving 12 bases between them. Looked up from germline, CDR1 is SQVTM and CDR2 is ANQGSEA. This CDR3 reads CSVDNGWSTEAFF. CDR3 coding DNA: TGCAGCGTTGATAACGGGTGGAGCACTGAAGCTTTCTTT.

The J gene is TRBJ1-1, the V gene TRBV27, with 12 nucleotides matching TRBD1. Germline assignment: CDR1 MNHEY and CDR2 SMNVEV (reference sequence). The CDR3 is made up of 17 amino acids. After removal of 6 bases from V and 5 bases from J, the junction contained 13 bases not matched to a gene. This CDR3 is CASRPGTGGAGDTEAFF. Here the CDR3 DNA reads TGTGCCAGCAGGCCCGGGACAGGGGGCGCCGGGGATACTGAAGCTTTCTTT.

This clone was seen only once. This sequence joins TRBV7-9 and TRBJ2-2; 7 bases line up with TRBD2. The CDR3 spans 16 residues. From germline, CDR1 is SEHNR and CDR2 FQNEAQ (reference sequence). Unmatched junction bases numbered 7, after V lost 5 bases and J lost 1 base. CDR3 in DNA: TGTGCCAGCAGCCCCCCGGGGGGAGGGAACACCGGGGAGCTGTTTTTT. Protein: CASSPPGGGNTGELFF.